This T cell receptor (beta chain) originates from a study of blood T cell repertoires in COVID-19. Turning to the study itself: T cells, B-cell-depleted T cells, or PBMCs provided the cDNA or gDNA that served as material.

The junction had 5 bases not matched to a gene; V was cut back by 4 bases and J by 4 bases. CDR3 length: 14 residues. The germline V gene encodes CDR1 SGHNT and CDR2 YYREEE (reference sequence). The Seattle patients, enrolled during active infection, were followed longitudinally. In the original processing: Estimation of nucleated cell counts relied on the amplification of reference gene primers. Profiling relied on immunoSEQ multiplex PCR, and the TCRdb table lists in-frame clones only, not all of them. The V and J calls and clone size come from that table; D and trimming were worked out from the DNA. The sample contains some 200,000 clones, 75% to 85% of which appear only once.

The source is a woman of 80 years or more with COVID-19, enrolled during active disease. The V and J genes are TRBV5-4 and TRBJ2-7; 10 nucleotides match TRBD1. Sample: peripheral blood. In DNA form, the CDR3 reads TGTGCCAGCAGCCCAGGACAGGGGGTATACGAGCAGTACTTC. Its translation: CASSPGQGVYEQYF.